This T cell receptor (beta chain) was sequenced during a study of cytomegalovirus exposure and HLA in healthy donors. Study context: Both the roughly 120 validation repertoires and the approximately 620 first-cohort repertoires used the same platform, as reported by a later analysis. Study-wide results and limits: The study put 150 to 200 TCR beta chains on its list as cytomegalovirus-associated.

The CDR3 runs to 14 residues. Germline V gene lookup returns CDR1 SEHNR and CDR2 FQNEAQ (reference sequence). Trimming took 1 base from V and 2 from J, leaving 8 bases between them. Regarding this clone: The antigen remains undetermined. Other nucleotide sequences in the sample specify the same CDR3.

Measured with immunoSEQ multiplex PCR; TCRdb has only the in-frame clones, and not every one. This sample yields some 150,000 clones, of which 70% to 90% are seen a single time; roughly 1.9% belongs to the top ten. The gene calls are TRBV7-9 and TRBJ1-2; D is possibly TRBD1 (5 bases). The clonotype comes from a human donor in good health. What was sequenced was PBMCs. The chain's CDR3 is CASSLGAGNYGYTF. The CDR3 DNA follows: TGTGCCAGCAGCTTAGGGGCAGGGAACTATGGCTACACCTTC.